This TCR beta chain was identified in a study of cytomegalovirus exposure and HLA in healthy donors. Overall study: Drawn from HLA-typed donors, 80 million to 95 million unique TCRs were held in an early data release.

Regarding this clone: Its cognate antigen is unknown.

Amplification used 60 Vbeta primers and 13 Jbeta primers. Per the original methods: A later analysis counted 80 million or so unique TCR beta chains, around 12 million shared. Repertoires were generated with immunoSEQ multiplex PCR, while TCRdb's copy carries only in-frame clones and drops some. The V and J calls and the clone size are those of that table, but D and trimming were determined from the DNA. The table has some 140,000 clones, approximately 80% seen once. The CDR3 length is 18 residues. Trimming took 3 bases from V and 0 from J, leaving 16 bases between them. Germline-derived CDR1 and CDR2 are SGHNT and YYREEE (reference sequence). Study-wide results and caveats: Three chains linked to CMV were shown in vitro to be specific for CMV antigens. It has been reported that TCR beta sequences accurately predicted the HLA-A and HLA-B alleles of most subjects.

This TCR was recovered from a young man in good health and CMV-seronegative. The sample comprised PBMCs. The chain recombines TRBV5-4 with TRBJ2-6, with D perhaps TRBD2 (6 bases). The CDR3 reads CASSSLRGSISGANVLTF. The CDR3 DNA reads TGTGCCAGCAGCTCCCTGCGGGGCTCTATCTCTGGGGCCAACGTCCTGACTTTC.